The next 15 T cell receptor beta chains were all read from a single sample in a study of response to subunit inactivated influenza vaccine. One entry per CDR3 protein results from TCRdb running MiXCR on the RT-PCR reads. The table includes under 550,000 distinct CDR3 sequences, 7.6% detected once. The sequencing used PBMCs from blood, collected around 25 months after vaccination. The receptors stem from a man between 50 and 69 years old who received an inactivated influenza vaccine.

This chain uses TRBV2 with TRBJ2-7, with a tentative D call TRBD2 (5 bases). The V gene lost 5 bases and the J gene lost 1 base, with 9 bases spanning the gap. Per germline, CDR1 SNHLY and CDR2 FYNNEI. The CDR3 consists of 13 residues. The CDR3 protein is CASSYRLSYEQYF. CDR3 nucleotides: TGTGCCAGCAGTTATCGACTATCCTACGAGCAGTACTTC.

CDR3 loop: CASIPDRGPHNEQFF. CDR3 nucleotides: TGTGCCAGCATCCCGGACAGGGGTCCACACAATGAGCAGTTCTTC. V gene TRBV28 combines with J gene TRBJ2-1; TRBD1 aligns across 9 bases. CDR1 MDHEN and CDR2 SYDVKM come from the germline V gene. This CDR3 comprises 15 residues. V lost 7 bases and J lost 5; bases outside the gene matches: 9.

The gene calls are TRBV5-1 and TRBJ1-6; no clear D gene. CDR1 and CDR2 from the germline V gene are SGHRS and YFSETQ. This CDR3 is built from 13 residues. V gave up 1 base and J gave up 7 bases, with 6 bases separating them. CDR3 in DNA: TGCGCCAGCAGCTTGAGCGACAATTCACCCCTCCACTTT. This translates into CASSLSDNSPLHF.

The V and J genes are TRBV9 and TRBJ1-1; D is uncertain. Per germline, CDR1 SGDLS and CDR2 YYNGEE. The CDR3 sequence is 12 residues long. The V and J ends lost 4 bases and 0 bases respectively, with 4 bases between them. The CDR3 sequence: CASSPMNTEAFF. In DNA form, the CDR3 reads TGTGCCAGCAGCCCTATGAACACTGAAGCTTTCTTT.

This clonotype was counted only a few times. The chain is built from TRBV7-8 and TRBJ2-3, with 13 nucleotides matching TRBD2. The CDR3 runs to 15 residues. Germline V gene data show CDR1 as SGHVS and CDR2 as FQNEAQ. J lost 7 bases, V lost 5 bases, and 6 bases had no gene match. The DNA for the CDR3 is TGTGCCAGCAGCCGAAGGACTAGCGGGGGTAATACGCAGTATTTT. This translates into CASSRRTSGGNTQYF.

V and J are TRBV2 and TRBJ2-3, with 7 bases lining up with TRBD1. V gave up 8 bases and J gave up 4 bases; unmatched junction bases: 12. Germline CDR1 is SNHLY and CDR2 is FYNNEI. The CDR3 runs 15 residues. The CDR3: CASAPTGEFADTQYF. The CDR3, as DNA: TGTGCCAGCGCTCCAACAGGGGAGTTTGCAGATACGCAGTATTTT.

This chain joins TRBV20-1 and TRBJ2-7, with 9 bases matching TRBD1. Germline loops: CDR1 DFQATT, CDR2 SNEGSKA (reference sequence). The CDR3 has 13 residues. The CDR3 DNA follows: TGCACCGCTAGGGAGACAGGGGGTTTATGGCAGTACTTC. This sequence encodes CTARETGGLWQYF.

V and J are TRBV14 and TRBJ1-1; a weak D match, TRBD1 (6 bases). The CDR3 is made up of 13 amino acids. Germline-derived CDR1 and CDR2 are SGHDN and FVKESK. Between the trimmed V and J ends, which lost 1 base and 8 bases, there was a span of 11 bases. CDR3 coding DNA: TGTGCCAGCAGCCAAGTAGGGGGGTACGAAGCTTTCTTT. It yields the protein CASSQVGGYEAFF.

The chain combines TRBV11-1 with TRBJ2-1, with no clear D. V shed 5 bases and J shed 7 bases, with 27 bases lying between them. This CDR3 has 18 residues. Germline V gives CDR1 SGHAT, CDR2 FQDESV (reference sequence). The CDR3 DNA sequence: TGTGCCAGCAGCCCTTATTTCGTGCAGCCGGAGCGTGGGAATGAGCAGTTCTTC. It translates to CASSPYFVQPERGNEQFF.

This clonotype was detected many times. The CDR3 reads CASSYSRGGSYNEQFF. The CDR3 DNA sequence: TGTGCCAGCAGTTACTCTCGCGGGGGGTCTTACAATGAGCAGTTCTTC. This sequence joins TRBV6-2 or TRBV6-3 and TRBJ2-1, with 8 bases that match TRBD2. Per the germline V gene, CDR1 is MNHEY and CDR2 is SVGEGT. J was trimmed by 4 bases and V by 0 bases; bases with no gene match: 5. This CDR3 has 16 amino acids.

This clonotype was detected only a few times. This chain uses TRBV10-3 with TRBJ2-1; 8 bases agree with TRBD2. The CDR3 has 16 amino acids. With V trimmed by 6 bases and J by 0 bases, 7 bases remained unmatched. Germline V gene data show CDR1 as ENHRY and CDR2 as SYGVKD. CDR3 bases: TGTGCCATCAGCGGACTAGCTTCTCGCTCCTACAATGAGCAGTTCTTC. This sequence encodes CAISGLASRSYNEQFF.

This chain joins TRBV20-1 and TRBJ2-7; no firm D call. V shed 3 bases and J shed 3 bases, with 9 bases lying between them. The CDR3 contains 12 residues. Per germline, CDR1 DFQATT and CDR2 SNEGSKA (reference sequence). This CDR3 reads CSASAGYYEQYF. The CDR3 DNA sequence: TGCAGTGCTAGCGCCGGATACTACGAGCAGTACTTC.

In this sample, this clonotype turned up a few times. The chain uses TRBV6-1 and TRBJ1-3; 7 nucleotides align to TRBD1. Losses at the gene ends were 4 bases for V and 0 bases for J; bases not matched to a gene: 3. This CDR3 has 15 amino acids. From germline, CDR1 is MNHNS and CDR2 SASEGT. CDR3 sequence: CASSAAGGSGNTIYF. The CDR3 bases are TGTGCCAGCAGTGCCGCAGGGGGCTCTGGAAACACCATATATTTT.

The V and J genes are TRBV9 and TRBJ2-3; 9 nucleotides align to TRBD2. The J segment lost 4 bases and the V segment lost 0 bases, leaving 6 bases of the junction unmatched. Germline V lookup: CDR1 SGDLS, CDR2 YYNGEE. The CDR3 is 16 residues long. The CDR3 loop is CASSVAHSGGADTQYF. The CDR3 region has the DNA TGTGCCAGCAGCGTAGCCCATAGCGGGGGCGCAGATACGCAGTATTTT.

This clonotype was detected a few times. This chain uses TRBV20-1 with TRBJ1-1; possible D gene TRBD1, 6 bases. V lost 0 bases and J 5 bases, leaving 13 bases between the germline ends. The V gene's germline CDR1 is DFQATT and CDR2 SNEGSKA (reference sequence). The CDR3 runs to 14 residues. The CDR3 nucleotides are TGCAGTGCTAGAGATGCACAGGGCGGGACTGAAGCTTTCTTT. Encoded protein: CSARDAQGGTEAFF.